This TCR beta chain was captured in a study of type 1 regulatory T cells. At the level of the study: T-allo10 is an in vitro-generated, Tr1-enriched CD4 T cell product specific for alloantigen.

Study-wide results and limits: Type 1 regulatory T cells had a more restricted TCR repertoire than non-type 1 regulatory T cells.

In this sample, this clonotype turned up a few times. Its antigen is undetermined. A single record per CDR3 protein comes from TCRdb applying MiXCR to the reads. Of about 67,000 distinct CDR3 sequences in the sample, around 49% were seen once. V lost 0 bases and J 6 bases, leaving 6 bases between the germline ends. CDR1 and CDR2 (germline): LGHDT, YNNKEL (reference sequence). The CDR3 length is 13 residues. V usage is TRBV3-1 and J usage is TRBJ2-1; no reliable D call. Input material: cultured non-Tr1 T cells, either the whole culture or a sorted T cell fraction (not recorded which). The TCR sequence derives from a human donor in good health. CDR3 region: CASSQDRFNEQFF. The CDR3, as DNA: TGTGCCAGCAGCCAAGATCGGTTCAATGAGCAGTTCTTC.